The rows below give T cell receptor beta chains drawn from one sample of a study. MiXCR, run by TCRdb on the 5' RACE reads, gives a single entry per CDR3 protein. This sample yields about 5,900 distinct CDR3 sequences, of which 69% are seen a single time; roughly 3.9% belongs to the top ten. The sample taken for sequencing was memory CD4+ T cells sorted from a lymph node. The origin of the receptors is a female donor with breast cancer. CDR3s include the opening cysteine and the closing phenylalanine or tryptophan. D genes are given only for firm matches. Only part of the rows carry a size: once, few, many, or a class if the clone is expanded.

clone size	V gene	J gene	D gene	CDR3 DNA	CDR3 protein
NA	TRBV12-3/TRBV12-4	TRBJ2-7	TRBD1	TGTGCCAGCAGCGACAGGGGAAGCGAGCAGTACTTC	CASSDRGSEQYF
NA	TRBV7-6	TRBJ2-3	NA	TGTGCCAGCTCTTTGGAGGGAAGGACGCAGTATTTT	CASSLEGRTQYF
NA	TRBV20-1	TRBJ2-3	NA	TGCAGTGCTAGCGGGATTACGCAGTATTTT	CSASGITQYF
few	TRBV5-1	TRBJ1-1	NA	TGCGCCAGCAGCTTGGCGCCAGGTAACACTGAAGCTTTCTTT	CASSLAPGNTEAFF
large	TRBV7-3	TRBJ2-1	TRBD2	TGTGCCAGCAGCGCGAAATCGGGACTAGCGGGGCACAATGAGCAGTTCTTC	CASSAKSGLAGHNEQFF
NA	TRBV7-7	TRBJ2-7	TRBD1	TGTGCTAGCAGCGAACAGGGGGCAGGCGAGCAGTACTTC	CASSEQGAGEQYF
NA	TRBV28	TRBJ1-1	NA	TGTGCCAGCAGTTTAAGGGACACTGAACTGTCTGAAGCTTTCTTT	CASSLRDTELSEAFF
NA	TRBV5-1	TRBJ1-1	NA	TGCGCCAGCAGCTTGGCCGGGAGTACCACTGAAGCTTTCTTT	CASSLAGSTTEAFF
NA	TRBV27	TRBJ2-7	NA	TGTGCCAGCAGTTTATACAGTCCCCCCTACGAGCAGTACTTC	CASSLYSPPYEQYF
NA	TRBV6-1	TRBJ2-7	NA	TGTGCCAGCAGTGATTTCCGGGGCCAGTTTACCTACGAGCAGTACTTC	CASSDFRGQFTYEQYF